What follows are 27 T cell receptor beta chains derived from one specimen sequenced in a study of blood T cell repertoires in COVID-19. Assay used: immunoSEQ multiplex PCR; TCRdb lists only in-frame clones, some missing. Of about 400,000 clones in the sample, approximately 86% were seen once. The sample comprised peripheral blood. The receptors derive from a human donor in a cohort sampled during active COVID-19.

V usage is TRBV2 and J usage is TRBJ1-4; the D gene is possibly TRBD1 (5 bases). V was trimmed by 3 bases and J by 0 bases, leaving 20 bases between them. CDR1 and CDR2 from the germline V gene are SNHLY and FYNNEI. This CDR3 has 19 residues. CDR3 sequence (DNA): TGTGCCAGCAGTGACCCCCAGGGACTCACTGTAGCAACTAATGAAAAACTGTTTTTT. The encoded protein is CASSDPQGLTVATNEKLFF.

The chain has TRBV19 and TRBJ1-1, with a weak D call TRBD1 (6 bases). The CDR3 is 13 residues long. Trimming removed 3 bases from V and 8 bases from J, with 13 bases in between. Germline V gene data show CDR1 as LNHDA and CDR2 as SQIVND (reference sequence). The CDR3 nucleotides read TGTGCCAGTAGTATGAAGGGGGTACCAGAAGCTTTCTTT. Its protein product is CASSMKGVPEAFF.

V is TRBV6-5 and J is TRBJ1-3; D not resolved. The CDR3 contains 15 residues. In germline, CDR1 is MNHEY, CDR2 SVGAGI. Deletions cut 6 bases from V and 2 bases from J, with 14 bases between. The CDR3 protein is CASSVGLGAGNTIYF. The CDR3, as DNA: TGTGCCAGCAGCGTCGGGTTAGGCGCTGGAAACACCATATATTTT.

The chain recombines TRBV6-6 with TRBJ2-7; tentatively, D is TRBD1 (7 bases). The CDR3 extends over 16 amino acids. V shed 0 bases and J shed 3 bases, with 15 bases lying between them. Germline V gene sequence: CDR1 MNHNY, CDR2 SVGAGI (reference sequence). CDR3 amino acids: CASSYSLRRGLYEQYF. The DNA for the CDR3 is TGTGCCAGCAGTTACTCCCTCCGGAGGGGGCTCTACGAGCAGTACTTC.

The chain uses TRBV28 and TRBJ2-1, with 7 bases that match TRBD2. After removal of 6 bases from V and 2 bases from J, the junction contained 4 bases not matched to a gene. The CDR3 consists of 14 residues. The V gene's germline CDR1 is MDHEN and CDR2 SYDVKM. As DNA, the CDR3 is TGTGCCAGCAGAATTGCGGGAGCCTACAATGAGCAGTTCTTC. Translating it yields CASRIAGAYNEQFF.

The chain employs TRBV7-8 and TRBJ2-3; D might be TRBD2 (6 bases). The CDR3 is made up of 14 amino acids. The V end was cut by 6 bases, the J end by 2 bases, with 12 bases between. Germline CDR1 SGHVS, CDR2 FQNEAQ. As DNA, the CDR3 is TGTGCCAGCAGTGGGGACTTCTACACAGATACGCAGTATTTT. This sequence encodes CASSGDFYTDTQYF.

This clone was picked up a small number of times. The chain combines TRBV24-1 with TRBJ2-1; 16 nucleotides agree with TRBD2. J gave up 7 bases and V 9 bases, and 2 bases lay outside the gene matches. The CDR3 length is 14 residues. Germline CDR1 is KGHDR and CDR2 is SFDVKD. This chain's CDR3 is CATGTSGRDNEQFF. CDR3 sequence (DNA): TGTGCCACCGGGACTAGCGGGAGGGATAATGAGCAGTTCTTC.

V is TRBV7-6 and J is TRBJ2-5, with TRBD2 as a possible D gene (6 bases). Between the trimmed V and J ends, which lost 1 base and 5 bases, there was a span of 14 bases. The CDR3 is 15 amino acids. Germline V lookup: CDR1 SGHVS, CDR2 FNYEAQ. CDR3 nucleotide sequence: TGTGCCAGCAGCTTAGTCGGGGGTTCGGGGGAGACCCAGTACTTC. Translating it yields CASSLVGGSGETQYF.

The chain employs TRBV7-6 and TRBJ2-7; 9 nucleotides match TRBD1. CDR3 length: 15 residues. Germline values: CDR1 SGHVS, CDR2 FNYEAQ. The V segment lost 3 bases and the J segment 2 bases; nucleotides outside the gene matches: 5. CDR3 residues: CASSLGQGLTYEQYF. CDR3 DNA sequence: TGTGCCAGCAGCTTGGGACAGGGCTTAACCTACGAGCAGTACTTC.

V gene TRBV4-2 combines with J gene TRBJ1-5, with TRBD1 as a possible D gene (5 bases). Germline-derived CDR1 and CDR2 are LGHNA and YNFKEQ. The CDR3 runs 15 residues. V gave up 5 bases and J gave up 6 bases, with 17 bases separating them. In nucleotides, the CDR3 is TGTGCCAGCAGCGAGGTCGTCAGGGCGGCTCAGCCCCAGCATTTT. Its protein product is CASSEVVRAAQPQHF.

The rearrangement uses TRBV28 and TRBJ2-5, with 7 positions matching TRBD2. The ends lost 3 bases at V and 5 bases at J; junction bases unmatched: 12. The CDR3 extends over 16 amino acids. Germline V gives CDR1 MDHEN, CDR2 SYDVKM. CDR3 sequence (DNA): TGTGCCAGCAGTTTCTCCGAGGGCGGGAGAGCCGAGACCCAGTACTTC. Amino acid sequence: CASSFSEGGRAETQYF.

V and J are TRBV18 and TRBJ2-7; weak D call: TRBD1 (5 bases). Trimming shortened V by 3 bases and J by 4 bases, and 22 bases separated the two germline ends. The CDR3 is 17 amino acids. Germline CDR1 is KGHSH and CDR2 is LQKENI. For the CDR3, the DNA is TGTGCCAGCTCACCGGCTCCAGTTAGACAGTTAACTTACGAGCAGTACTTC. Protein product: CASSPAPVRQLTYEQYF. The whole variable domain, remainder taken from reference TRBV18 and TRBJ2-7, is NAGVMQNPRHLVRRRGQEARLRCSPMKGHSHVYWYRQLPEEGLKFMVYLQKENIIDESGMPKERFSAEFPKEGPSILRIQQVVRGDSAAYFCASSPAPVRQLTYEQYFGPGTRLTVT.

This chain joins TRBV19 and TRBJ2-7; no clear D gene. This CDR3 has 13 residues. The germline V gene has CDR1 LNHDA and CDR2 SQIVND (reference sequence). Trimming left V 5 bases short and J 4 bases short, with 12 bases between. The CDR3 bases are TGTGCCAGTAGTCTCCGGAGCCCGTACGAGCAGTACTTC. Residues: CASSLRSPYEQYF.

The rearrangement links TRBV5-1 to TRBJ2-7; 8 nucleotides agree with TRBD2. The CDR3 is made up of 16 amino acids. The V and J ends lost 4 bases and 4 bases, in that order; junction bases with no gene match: 13. From germline, CDR1 is SGHRS and CDR2 YFSETQ. This CDR3 reads CASSLEGSGTAYEQYF. The DNA for the CDR3 is TGCGCCAGCAGCCTGGAGGGTAGCGGGACCGCATACGAGCAGTACTTC.

This clone was observed a handful of times. The chain is built from TRBV11-2 and TRBJ1-2, with D perhaps matching TRBD1 (6 bases). The CDR3 covers 16 residues. V lost 5 bases and J 3 bases, leaving 19 bases between the germline ends. Per the germline V gene, CDR1 is SGHAT and CDR2 is FQNNGV. The CDR3 bases are TGTGCCAGCAGCCCTCCACGAGGGGGATCTGACTATGGCTACACCTTC. It codes for CASSPPRGGSDYGYTF. The full variable domain, completed using reference TRBV11-2 and TRBJ1-2, is EAGVAQSPRYKIIEKRQSVAFWCNPISGHATLYWYQQILGQGPKLLIQFQNNGVVDDSQLPKDRFSAERLKGVDSTLKIQPAKLEDSAVYLCASSPPRGGSDYGYTFGSGTRLTVV.

This rearrangement joins TRBV15 to TRBJ1-4; 7 bases agree with TRBD1. Trimming cost V 5 bases and J 11 bases; bases outside gene matches: 8. CDR3 length: 13 residues. Germline CDR1 LNHNV, CDR2 YYDKDF (reference sequence). The CDR3 loop is CATSGGDRVKLFF. The CDR3 DNA follows: TGTGCCACCAGCGGGGGTGACAGGGTGAAACTGTTTTTT.

V and J are TRBV30 and TRBJ1-5; D is perhaps TRBD1 (6 bases). Trimming left V 5 bases short and J 1 base short, with 12 bases between. The CDR3 has 14 residues. Germline CDR1 is GTSNPN and CDR2 is SVGIG (reference sequence). The CDR3 sequence: CAWGGSLSNQPQHF. CDR3 nucleotides: TGTGCCTGGGGGGGCAGTCTCAGCAATCAGCCCCAGCATTTT. The full variable domain, rest sourced from reference TRBV30 and TRBJ1-5, is SQTIHQWPATLVQPVGSPLSLECTVEGTSNPNLYWYRQAAGRGLQLLFYSVGIGQISSEVPQNLSASRPQDRQFILSSKKLLLSDSGFYLCAWGGSLSNQPQHFGDGTRLSIL.

The chain combines TRBV5-6 with TRBJ2-1; 9 bases align to TRBD1. The germline V gene encodes CDR1 SGHDT and CDR2 YYEEEE. The V gene end was trimmed by 0 bases and the J gene end by 6 bases; junction bases not matched to a gene: 4. The CDR3 contains 15 residues. CDR3 loop: CASSLALTGGNEQFF. The CDR3, as DNA: TGTGCCAGCAGCTTGGCGTTGACAGGGGGCAATGAGCAGTTCTTC.

The genes are TRBV18 and TRBJ2-7; TRBD2 aligns across 12 bases. The CDR3 consists of 18 residues. CDR1 and CDR2 (germline): KGHSH, LQKENI. The J segment lost 2 bases and the V segment lost 2 bases, leaving 10 bases of the junction unmatched. The chain's CDR3 is CASSPYNAASGGAYEQYF. The CDR3 bases are TGTGCCAGCTCACCATACAACGCGGCTAGCGGGGGGGCCTACGAGCAGTACTTC.

The J gene is TRBJ1-2, the V gene TRBV28, with 10 bases fitting TRBD1. With V trimmed by 5 bases and J by 5 bases, 11 bases remained unmatched. Germline V gives CDR1 MDHEN, CDR2 SYDVKM. This CDR3 comprises 16 residues. The CDR3, as DNA: TGTGCCAGCAGTCCCCTGGGACAGGGGAAGGAATATGGCTACACCTTC. It codes for CASSPLGQGKEYGYTF.

The chain joins TRBV28 to TRBJ2-2, with TRBD2 as a possible D gene (6 bases). The germline V gene encodes CDR1 MDHEN and CDR2 SYDVKM. Trimming pared 7 bases from V and 5 bases from J, leaving 20 bases between. The CDR3 runs 16 residues. CDR3 in DNA: TGTGCCAGCAATCCGTTAGGCCCCCGGGGGACCGGGGAGCTGTTTTTT. It yields the protein CASNPLGPRGTGELFF.

Concerning this clone itself: Distinct nucleotide sequences in the sample also encode this CDR3. The chain couples TRBV28 to TRBJ1-4; 10 bases line up with TRBD1. Trimming cost V 3 bases and J 6 bases; bases outside gene matches: 1. The CDR3 is made up of 14 amino acids. CDR1 and CDR2 from the germline V gene are MDHEN and SYDVKM. The CDR3 spells CASSFGTGDEKLFF. As DNA, the CDR3 is TGTGCCAGCAGTTTTGGGACAGGGGATGAAAAACTGTTTTTT.

This clone has just a few counts. This rearrangement joins TRBV3-1 (or the pseudogene TRBV3-2) to TRBJ1-3, with D unclear. The CDR3 runs to 16 residues. Trimming stripped 1 base from V and 0 bases from J, with 10 bases between. CDR1 is LGHDT and CDR2 is YNNKEL in the germline V gene (reference sequence). Here the CDR3 reads CASSQGPGDSGNTIYF. The DNA for the CDR3 is TGTGCCAGCAGCCAAGGACCGGGAGACTCTGGAAACACCATATATTTT.

The V call is TRBV6-1, the J call TRBJ2-7; 15 nucleotides line up with TRBD2. The ends lost 3 bases at V and 5 bases at J; junction bases unmatched: 5. The germline CDR1 and CDR2 sequences are MNHNS and SASEGT. The CDR3 is 16 amino acids. This chain's CDR3 is CASSEGLAGGGNEQYF. As DNA, the CDR3 is TGTGCCAGCAGTGAGGGACTAGCGGGAGGCGGAAACGAGCAGTACTTC.

This chain connects TRBV4-1 to TRBJ2-2; no clear D gene. Germline V CDR1 and CDR2: MGHRA, YSYEKL. This CDR3 comprises 16 residues. Deletions cut 4 bases from V and 1 base from J, with 13 bases between. This CDR3 is CASSRPNLLNTGELFF. CDR3 in DNA: TGCGCCAGCAGCCGCCCTAATTTACTGAACACCGGGGAGCTGTTTTTT.

The V and J genes are TRBV30 and TRBJ1-1, with 7 positions matching TRBD1. CDR3 length: 14 residues. The V segment lost 2 bases and the J segment 1 base; nucleotides outside the gene matches: 4. CDR1 and CDR2 (germline): GTSNPN, SVGIG (reference sequence). CDR3 sequence: CAWSYGTENTEAFF. The DNA for the CDR3 is TGTGCCTGGAGTTATGGGACAGAGAACACTGAAGCTTTCTTT.

The chain couples TRBV10-3 to TRBJ1-2; D is possibly TRBD1 (5 bases). This CDR3 contains 13 residues. Per the germline V gene, CDR1 is ENHRY and CDR2 is SYGVKD. V lost 7 bases, J lost 2 bases, and 11 bases lay in between. The chain's CDR3 is CAITGGDNYGYTF. Here the CDR3 DNA reads TGTGCCATCACGGGGGGAGACAACTATGGCTACACCTTC.